The rows below give T cell receptor beta chains drawn from one sample of a study of OX40 agonist ivuxolimab in advanced cancers. Only in-frame clones appear in the TCRdb table, and some are missing; sequencing was by immunoSEQ multiplex PCR. The profile shows 68,000 or so clones, approximately 90% of them singletons. The sample consisted of CD4+ or CD8+ T cells sorted from blood, taken in a trial of the OX40 agonist ivuxolimab. The receptors shown here come from an adult with an advanced solid tumor such as melanoma, head and neck, liver or kidney cancer. Both conserved end residues are trimmed from each CDR3.

v_gene	j_gene	CDR3aa
TRBV19	TRBJ2-3	AACGRSGDTQY
TRBV7-3	TRBJ2-3	ASSPMASGGDTQY
TRBV7-9	TRBJ1-2	ASSSSGSASGYT
TRBV29-1	TRBJ1-1	SVTPPYRGPDTEAF
TRBV9	TRBJ2-3	ASSAQAGDKDTQY
TRBV19	TRBJ1-3	ASSPDRTGNTIY
TRBV6-6	TRBJ2-2	ASSYLIGTTGELF
TRBV5-6	TRBJ1-3	ASSRGTGRNTIY
TRBV11-3	TRBJ1-3	ASSLAVDRSGNTIY
TRBV9	TRBJ1-2	ASSPGQYYGYT
TRBV2	TRBJ2-7	ASTRAGEQY
TRBV5-1	TRBJ2-7	ASSLDTREQY
TRBV7-2	TRBJ2-5	ASSLGPGRQETQY
TRBV30	TRBJ1-4	AWSVRAREKLF
TRBV15	TRBJ1-4	ATSRVAGTTEKLF
TRBV10-3	TRBJ2-6	AIRGGANVLT
TRBV5-1	TRBJ2-2	ASSLALGAGELF
TRBV4-3	TRBJ1-4	ASSQGTVTGNEKLF
TRBV10-3	TRBJ2-5	AIRQGAQETQY
TRBV19	TRBJ1-5	ASDRSFRNSNQPQH
TRBV18	TRBJ1-3	ASSRDQKRDTIY
TRBV5-4	TRBJ1-1	ASSLEGLETEAF
TRBV2	TRBJ1-2	ASSEMGILIT
TRBV18	TRBJ2-7	ASSPPGRGTYEQY
TRBV2	TRBJ1-5	ASSEAGAQGQPQH
TRBV28	TRBJ1-1	ASITGALNTEAF
TRBV27	TRBJ1-5	ASSPMKTGTFHQPQH
TRBV29-1	TRBJ1-4	SVKDRGEKLF
TRBV12-5	TRBJ1-2	ASGRDTTPSYGYT